Below, 3 T cell receptor beta chains from the same sample are listed, as sequenced in a study of blood T cell repertoires in COVID-19. Measured with immunoSEQ multiplex PCR; TCRdb has only the in-frame clones, and not every one. The data contain 100,000 to 150,000 clones, roughly four fifths of them singletons. Sequencing used peripheral blood. Source of these receptors: an elderly man with COVID-19, enrolled during active disease.

Written as DNA, the CDR3 is TGTGCCAGCAGCCAAGGGGGCGCTGTAAGCACAGATACGCAGTATTTT. This encodes CASSQGGAVSTDTQYF. The chain has TRBV3-1 (or the pseudogene TRBV3-2) and TRBJ2-3; tentative D call: TRBD1 (5 bases). The V and J ends lost 1 base and 0 bases respectively, with 11 bases between them. From germline, CDR1 is LGHDT and CDR2 YNNKEL (reference sequence). CDR3 length equals 16 residues.

The V call is TRBV5-1, the J call TRBJ2-6, with TRBD2 identical over 8 bases. Per germline, CDR1 SGHRS and CDR2 YFSETQ. Trimming took 6 bases from V and 0 from J; bases not matched to a gene: 11. The CDR3 is 18 residues long. The CDR3 coding sequence is TGCGCCAGCACTACCAGGACTAGCCTCGTCTCTGGGGCCAACGTCCTGACTTTC. Encoded protein: CASTTRTSLVSGANVLTF. The full variable domain, completed using reference TRBV5-1 and TRBJ2-6, is KAGVTQTPRYLIKTRGQQVTLSCSPISGHRSVSWYQQTPGQGLQFLFEYFSETQRNKGNFPGRFSGRQFSNSRSEMNVSTLELGDSALYLCASTTRTSLVSGANVLTFGAGSRLTVL.

The J gene is TRBJ1-2, the V gene TRBV28; the match to TRBD1 covers 7 bases. V lost 10 bases and J lost 5; bases outside the gene matches: 16. Germline values: CDR1 MDHEN, CDR2 SYDVKM. This CDR3 contains 15 residues. CDR3 sequence (DNA): TGTGCCATCCGCCGGACAGGCTCTGGAGGTTATGGCTACACCTTC. Translated, it gives CAIRRTGSGGYGYTF.